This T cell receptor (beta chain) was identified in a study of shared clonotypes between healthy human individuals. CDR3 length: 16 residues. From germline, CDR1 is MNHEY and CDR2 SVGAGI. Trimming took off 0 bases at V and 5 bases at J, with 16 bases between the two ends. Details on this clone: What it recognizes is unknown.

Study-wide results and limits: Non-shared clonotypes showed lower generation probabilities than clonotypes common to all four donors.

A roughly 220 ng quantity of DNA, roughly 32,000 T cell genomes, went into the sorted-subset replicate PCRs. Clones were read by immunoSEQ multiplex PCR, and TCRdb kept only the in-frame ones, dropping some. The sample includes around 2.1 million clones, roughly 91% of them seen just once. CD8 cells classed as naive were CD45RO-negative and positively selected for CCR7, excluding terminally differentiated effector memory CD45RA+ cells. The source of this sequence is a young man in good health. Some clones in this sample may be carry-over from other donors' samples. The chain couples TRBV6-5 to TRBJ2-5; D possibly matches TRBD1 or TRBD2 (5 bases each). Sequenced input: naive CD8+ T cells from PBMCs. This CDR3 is CASSYSFTRGEETQYF. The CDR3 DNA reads TGTGCCAGCAGTTACTCGTTTACTAGAGGGGAGGAGACCCAGTACTTC.